The 4 T cell receptor beta chains below were found in one sample sequenced in a study of shared clonotypes between healthy human individuals. The assay was immunoSEQ multiplex PCR, and TCRdb's table has in-frame clones only and misses some. Among a few million clones listed, more than 85% were seen once. The specimen was naive CD4+ T cells from PBMCs. Documented subset: CD45RA+ positively selected. These receptors were taken from a man younger than 35 in good health. Some clones in this sample may be carry-over from other donors' samples.

This chain links TRBV5-1 with TRBJ1-2; D is unresolved. The CDR3 loop spans 14 amino acids. V dropped 0 bases and J dropped 3 bases, with 9 bases sitting between them. Germline loops: CDR1 SGHRS, CDR2 YFSETQ. CDR3 in DNA: TGCGCCAGCAGCTTGGATGGGCCTTACTATGGCTACACCTTC. The encoded protein is CASSLDGPYYGYTF. The full variable domain, with the rest looked up from reference TRBV5-1 and TRBJ1-2, is KAGVTQTPRYLIKTRGQQVTLSCSPISGHRSVSWYQQTPGQGLQFLFEYFSETQRNKGNFPGRFSGRQFSNSRSEMNVSTLELGDSALYLCASSLDGPYYGYTFGSGTRLTVV.

This chain uses TRBV7-3 with TRBJ2-1; D is unclear. Trimming shortened V by 5 bases and J by 1 base, and 12 bases separated the two germline ends. Germline V gives CDR1 SGHTA, CDR2 FQGTGA. The CDR3 sequence is 15 residues long. In nucleotides, the CDR3 is TGTGCCAGCAGCCGTCCGGAAAGGTCCTACAATGAGCAGTTCTTC. Translated: CASSRPERSYNEQFF.

The genes are TRBV5-1 and TRBJ2-5; 7 positions agree with TRBD2. The CDR3 has 15 amino acids. V was clipped by 0 bases and J by 3 bases; unmatched bases: 5. Germline V gene sequence: CDR1 SGHRS, CDR2 YFSETQ. The CDR3 is CASSLALAVKETQYF. The CDR3 coding sequence is TGCGCCAGCAGCTTGGCGCTAGCGGTTAAAGAGACCCAGTACTTC.

The chain couples TRBV4-1 to TRBJ2-5; D remains unclear. The end of the DNA aligns better with TRBJ2-7, so the J call may be wrong. The CDR3 has 13 residues. Germline V gene sequence: CDR1 MGHRA, CDR2 YSYEKL. This CDR3 reads CASSPSEAYEQYF. For the CDR3, the DNA is TGCGCCAGCAGTCCAAGTGAAGCCTACGAGCAGTACTTC.